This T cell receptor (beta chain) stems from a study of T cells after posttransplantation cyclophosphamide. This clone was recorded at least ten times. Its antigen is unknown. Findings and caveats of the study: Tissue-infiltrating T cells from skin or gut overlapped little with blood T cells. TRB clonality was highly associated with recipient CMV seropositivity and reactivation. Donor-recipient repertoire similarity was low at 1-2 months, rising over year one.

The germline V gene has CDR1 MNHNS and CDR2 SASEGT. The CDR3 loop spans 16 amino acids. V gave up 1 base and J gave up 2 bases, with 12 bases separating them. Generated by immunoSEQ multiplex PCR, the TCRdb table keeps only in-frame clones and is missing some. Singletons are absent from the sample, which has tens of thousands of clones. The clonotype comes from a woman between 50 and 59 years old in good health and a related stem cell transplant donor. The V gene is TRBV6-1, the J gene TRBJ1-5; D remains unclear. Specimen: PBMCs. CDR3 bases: TGTGCCAGCAGTGAAGGGGCTGGCCAGGGCAATCAGCCCCAGCATTTT. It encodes CASSEGAGQGNQPQHF.